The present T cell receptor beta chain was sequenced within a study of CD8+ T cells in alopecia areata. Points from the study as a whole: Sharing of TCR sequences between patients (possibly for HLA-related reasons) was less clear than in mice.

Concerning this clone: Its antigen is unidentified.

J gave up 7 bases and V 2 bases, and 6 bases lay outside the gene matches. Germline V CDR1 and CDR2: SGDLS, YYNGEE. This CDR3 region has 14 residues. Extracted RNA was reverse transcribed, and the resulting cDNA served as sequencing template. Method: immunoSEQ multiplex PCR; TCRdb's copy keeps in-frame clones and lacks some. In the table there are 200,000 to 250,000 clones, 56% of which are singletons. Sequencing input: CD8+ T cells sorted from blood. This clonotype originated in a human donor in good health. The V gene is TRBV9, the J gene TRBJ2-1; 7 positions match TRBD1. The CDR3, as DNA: TGTGCCAGCAGCGTGGGACAGCTTATTAATGAGCAGTTCTTC. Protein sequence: CASSVGQLINEQFF.